The 5 T cell receptor beta chains below all came from one sample that was sequenced in a study of CD8+ T cells in alopecia areata. TCR sequencing used cDNA made by reverse transcription of extracted RNA. This table comes from immunoSEQ multiplex PCR, and its TCRdb copy is limited to in-frame clones, with some not included. The sample consists of 110,000 to 150,000 clones, about 60% of them appearing once. The source material was CD4+ T cells sorted from blood, sampled at week 0. These receptors were taken from a human donor with alopecia areata.

The DNA of the CDR3 is TGTGCCAGCAGCTTAACCGATCGGGCCCAGTACTTC. This sequence encodes CASSLTDRAQYF. The chain recombines TRBV7-8 with TRBJ2-5, with D unresolved. Germline CDR1 is SGHVS and CDR2 is FQNEAQ. This CDR3 region has 12 residues. Trimming left V 2 bases short and J 9 bases short, with 10 bases between.

About this clone itself: One junction end disagrees with the germline gene, perhaps due to a read error. This sequence joins TRBV6-1 and TRBJ1-4; D might be TRBD1 (6 bases). CDR1 MNHNS and CDR2 SASEGT come from the germline V gene. This CDR3 region has 12 residues. The CDR3 coding sequence is TGTGCCAGCAGTCACGGGGCAGGGGCCACGAACTTT. This gives the protein CASSHGAGATNF.

The chain uses TRBV28 and TRBJ1-2; D gene ambiguous. This CDR3 is built from 12 residues. Trimming took 4 bases from V and 3 from J, leaving 6 bases between them. Per germline, CDR1 MDHEN and CDR2 SYDVKM. The CDR3 sequence: CASSSIDYGYTF. The CDR3 DNA is TGTGCCAGCAGTTCCATCGACTATGGCTACACCTTC.

J is TRBJ1-2 and V is TRBV7-9; perhaps TRBD1 as D (6 bases). This CDR3 region has 15 residues. Looked up from germline, CDR1 is SEHNR and CDR2 is FQNEAQ (reference sequence). Trimming took 7 bases from V and 3 from J, leaving 18 bases between them. In nucleotides, the CDR3 is TGTGCCAGCACCATCTTTTCCACAGGGTACTATGGCTACACCTTC. Amino acid sequence: CASTIFSTGYYGYTF.

The CDR3 sequence is CASSFRGHQETQYF. The CDR3 nucleotides read TGCGCCAGCAGCTTTCGAGGGCATCAAGAGACCCAGTACTTC. The V and J genes are TRBV5-1 and TRBJ2-5; TRBD2 is a possible D gene (5 bases). CDR1 is SGHRS, CDR2 YFSETQ, per germline. The V and J ends lost 2 bases and 2 bases respectively, with 10 bases between them. The CDR3 covers 14 residues.